This entry lists 32 T cell receptor beta chains sequenced from one sample in a study of long-term antiretroviral therapy in people with HIV. This was the immunoSEQ v3.0 assay at survey level. The data were produced by immunoSEQ multiplex PCR, yet TCRdb's version contains in-frame clones alone and is incomplete. The table lists around 33,000 clones, 83% of them singletons. Specimen: unsorted PBMCs, collected 0.4 years before starting antiretroviral therapy. These receptor sequences come from a young man with HIV.

The chain links TRBV7-8 to TRBJ2-2; unclear D gene. Between the trimmed V and J ends, which lost 0 bases and 2 bases, there was a span of 10 bases. Germline CDR1 and CDR2: SGHVS and FQNEAQ. The CDR3 covers 16 residues. The CDR3 nucleotides read TGTGCCAGCAGCTTAGCATCGTCCTACAACACCGGGGAGCTGTTTTTT. It translates to CASSLASSYNTGELFF.

V gene TRBV29-1 combines with J gene TRBJ2-2; 9 nucleotides align to TRBD1. The germline V gene has CDR1 SQVTM and CDR2 ANQGSEA. Unmatched junction bases numbered 15, after V lost 3 bases and J lost 4 bases. The CDR3 sequence is 18 residues long. CDR3 sequence reads: CSVDTGTGIFGGTGELFF. DNA for the CDR3: TGCAGCGTTGATACCGGGACAGGGATATTCGGAGGCACCGGGGAGCTGTTTTTT.

This clone has more than one count but fewer than ten. This sequence joins TRBV6-1 and TRBJ2-1; 14 bases align to TRBD2. With 4 bases clipped from V and 8 bases from J, the junction kept 4 bases outside the gene matches. CDR3 length: 15 amino acids. Per germline, CDR1 MNHNS and CDR2 SASEGT. The CDR3 bases are TGTGCCAGCAGTGGACTAGCGGGGGGGCCAGATGAGCAGTTCTTC. This gives the protein CASSGLAGGPDEQFF.

The chain carries TRBV7-2 and TRBJ2-5, with 12 bases lining up with TRBD2. J was trimmed by 3 bases and V by 0 bases; bases with no gene match: 11. There are 19 residues in the CDR3. In germline, CDR1 is SGHTA, CDR2 FQGNSA. Here the CDR3 reads CASSLAQLTSGGLEETQYF. Here the CDR3 DNA reads TGTGCCAGCAGCTTAGCGCAACTTACTAGCGGGGGGTTGGAAGAGACCCAGTACTTC. Drawing the rest from reference TRBV7-2 and TRBJ2-5, the complete variable domain is GAGVSQSPSNKVTEKGKDVELRCDPISGHTALYWYRQSLGQGLEFLIYFQGNSAPDKSGLPSDRFSAERTGGSVSTLTIQRTQQEDSAVYLCASSLAQLTSGGLEETQYFGPGTRLLVL.

The chain uses TRBV7-2 and TRBJ2-7, with 9 bases lining up with TRBD2. The germline gives CDR1 SGHTA, CDR2 FQGNSA. V was clipped by 4 bases and J by 5 bases; unmatched bases: 3. The CDR3 extends over 13 amino acids. CDR3 protein: CASSWTSDNEQYF. CDR3 sequence (DNA): TGTGCCAGCAGCTGGACTAGCGATAACGAGCAGTACTTC.

This clone was picked up one time. The genes are TRBV7-3 and TRBJ2-1; TRBD2 matches 11 bases. J gave up 0 bases and V 5 bases, and 3 bases lay outside the gene matches. Germline CDR1 and CDR2: SGHTA and FQGTGA. The CDR3 has 16 amino acids. Here the CDR3 reads CASSPGLAGSYNEQFF. The CDR3 DNA sequence: TGTGCCAGCAGCCCCGGACTAGCGGGCTCCTACAATGAGCAGTTCTTC.

This rearrangement joins TRBV30 to TRBJ1-6; D gene uncertain. This CDR3 contains 14 residues. Trimming removed 3 bases from V and 8 bases from J, with 14 bases in between. From germline, CDR1 is GTSNPN and CDR2 SVGIG (reference sequence). CDR3 bases: TGTGCCTGGAGGACTCCCCGGGATCATTCACCCCTCCACTTT. Translating it yields CAWRTPRDHSPLHF.

CDR3 coding DNA: TGTGCCACCAGCCCCCGCACGGGGAGGGCCCCCTACGAGCAGTACTTC. Protein product: CATSPRTGRAPYEQYF. The genes are TRBV15 and TRBJ2-7; 7 nucleotides line up with TRBD2. After removal of 5 bases from V and 2 bases from J, the junction contained 12 bases not matched to a gene. Germline CDR1 LNHNV, CDR2 YYDKDF (reference sequence). This CDR3 region has 16 residues. Full variable domain (rest looked up from reference TRBV15 and TRBJ2-7): DAMVIQNPRYQVTQFGKPVTLSCSQTLNHNVMYWYQQKSSQAPKLLFHYYDKDFNNEADTPDNFQSRRPNTSFCFLDIRSPGLGDTAMYLCATSPRTGRAPYEQYFGPGTRLTVT.

V is TRBV2 and J is TRBJ1-2; no reliable D call. Germline V gene lookup returns CDR1 SNHLY and CDR2 FYNNEI. CDR3 length: 13 residues. Trimming removed 0 bases from V and 6 bases from J, with 8 bases in between. The CDR3 loop reads CASSEARSNGYTF. CDR3 bases: TGTGCCAGCAGTGAAGCAAGGAGTAATGGCTACACCTTC.

The CDR3 coding sequence is TGCGCCAGCAGCTCCGGACTCCTGGGAGATACGCAGTATTTT. The encoded protein is CASSSGLLGDTQYF. The chain carries TRBV5-1 and TRBJ2-3, with a possible D match to TRBD2 (5 bases). The CDR3 loop spans 14 amino acids. V gave up 3 bases and J gave up 5 bases, with 13 bases separating them. The germline CDR1 and CDR2 sequences are SGHRS and YFSETQ.

The gene calls are TRBV2 and TRBJ1-3; D unresolved. The germline gives CDR1 SNHLY, CDR2 FYNNEI. This CDR3 has 13 amino acids. V lost 6 bases and J lost 4, with 10 bases in between. This chain's CDR3 is CASRSQVGNTIYF. In nucleotides, the CDR3 is TGTGCCAGCAGAAGTCAGGTGGGAAACACCATATATTTT.

V gene TRBV6-4 combines with J gene TRBJ1-3; D is uncertain. Germline V CDR1 and CDR2: MRHNA, SNTAGT. Between the trimmed V and J ends, which lost 6 bases and 3 bases, there was a span of 15 bases. This CDR3 is 15 amino acids long. DNA of the CDR3: TGTGCCAGCAGGGGAACCGGGGAAAGTGGAAACACCATATATTTT. Amino acid sequence: CASRGTGESGNTIYF.

CDR3 protein: CASSYSGWETQYF. The CDR3 bases are TGTGCCAGCAGTTACTCAGGTTGGGAGACCCAGTACTTC. The chain employs TRBV6-5 and TRBJ2-5; D is unresolved. The germline V and J ends were trimmed by 0 bases and 5 bases, with 7 bases remaining between them. Per germline, CDR1 MNHEY and CDR2 SVGAGI. The CDR3 spans 13 residues.

The chain uses TRBV7-3 and TRBJ2-3, with TRBD2 matching over 10 bases. This CDR3 spans 16 amino acids. Germline V gene data show CDR1 as SGHTA and CDR2 as FQGTGA. With V trimmed by 5 bases and J by 0 bases, 5 bases remained unmatched. CDR3 protein: CASSRTSGESTDTQYF. The CDR3 coding sequence is TGTGCCAGCAGCCGGACTAGCGGAGAAAGCACAGATACGCAGTATTTT. Looking up the rest from reference TRBV7-3 and TRBJ2-3 gives the full variable domain: GAGVSQTPSNKVTEKGKYVELRCDPISGHTALYWYRQSLGQGPEFLIYFQGTGAADDSGLPNDRFFAVRPEGSVSTLKIQRTERGDSAVYLCASSRTSGESTDTQYFGPGTRLTVL.

This chain connects TRBV18 to TRBJ1-1; D might be TRBD1 (6 bases). This CDR3 comprises 14 residues. Germline V gives CDR1 KGHSH, CDR2 LQKENI. V was pared by 5 bases and J by 0 bases, with 10 bases between. CDR3 DNA sequence: TGTGCCAGCTCAAAGGGGGGAATGAACACTGAAGCTTTCTTT. Protein: CASSKGGMNTEAFF.

The J gene is TRBJ2-3, the V gene TRBV28, with D possibly being TRBD2 (5 bases). The CDR3 contains 13 residues. CDR1 and CDR2 from the germline V gene are MDHEN and SYDVKM. V lost 7 bases, J lost 5 bases, and 13 bases lay in between. CDR3 sequence (DNA): TGTGCCAGCAAATTCTCGGGGAAAGATACGCAGTATTTT. Its translation: CASKFSGKDTQYF.

The V call is TRBV5-4, the J call TRBJ1-2; D is unclear. Trimming took 0 bases from V and 4 from J, leaving 10 bases between them. CDR3 length: 14 amino acids. Germline-derived CDR1 and CDR2 are SGHNT and YYREEE (reference sequence). CDR3 DNA: TGTGCCAGCAGCTTGGTTAAGGGAGGCTATGGCTACACCTTC. Its protein is CASSLVKGGYGYTF.

This chain links TRBV6-5 with TRBJ2-7; 10 bases fit TRBD1. Germline-derived CDR1 and CDR2 are MNHEY and SVGAGI. This CDR3 spans 15 amino acids. V lost 2 bases, J lost 5 bases, and 6 bases stayed unmatched. In nucleotides, the CDR3 is TGTGCCAGCAGTTACAGGGACAGGGGCCGGCACGAGCAGTACTTC. This encodes CASSYRDRGRHEQYF.

The chain is built from TRBV19 and TRBJ2-3; 8 bases are a match to TRBD2. The CDR3 extends over 15 amino acids. Germline-derived CDR1 and CDR2 are LNHDA and SQIVND (reference sequence). V lost 7 bases, J lost 2 bases, and 8 bases stayed unmatched. CDR3 in amino acids: CASTYAGGYTDTQYF. The CDR3 region has the DNA TGTGCCAGTACCTACGCGGGGGGATACACAGATACGCAGTATTTT.

To note about this clone: The sample contains more than one DNA sequence encoding this CDR3. The V call is TRBV18, the J call TRBJ1-2; 7 nucleotides agree with TRBD1. The CDR3 loop spans 13 amino acids. Germline V gene lookup returns CDR1 KGHSH and CDR2 LQKENI. The ends lost 3 bases at V and 6 bases at J; junction bases unmatched: 4. The CDR3 loop reads CASSPDRDHGYTF. The CDR3 bases are TGTGCCAGCTCACCCGACAGGGATCATGGCTACACCTTC.

This clone appeared once. The CDR3 spells CASSKAPTSSHATFTYNEQFF. CDR3 bases: TGTGCCAGCAGCAAAGCTCCGACTAGCTCCCACGCGACGTTTACCTACAATGAGCAGTTCTTC. The J gene is TRBJ2-1, the V gene TRBV21-1; the DNA was not used to check the table's D call, TRBD2. TRBV21-1 is described as a pseudogene. The CDR3 is 21 residues long.

This clone has just a few counts. V is TRBV4-2 and J is TRBJ2-1; 8 bases line up with TRBD2. The CDR3 has 17 residues. Germline CDR1 reads LGHNA; CDR2 reads YNFKEQ. Trimming cost V 0 bases and J 1 base; bases outside gene matches: 5. This CDR3 reads CASSQEGAGASYNEQFF. The CDR3 bases are TGTGCCAGCAGCCAAGAGGGAGCGGGGGCATCCTACAATGAGCAGTTCTTC.

The J gene is TRBJ2-7, the V gene TRBV19; D assignment may be TRBD1 or TRBD2 (5 bases each). From germline, CDR1 is LNHDA and CDR2 SQIVND (reference sequence). V lost 1 base to trimming and J lost 5 bases, with 6 bases between them. The CDR3 has 12 amino acids. CDR3 sequence reads: CASSIGGDEQYF. The CDR3 bases are TGTGCCAGTAGTATAGGAGGGGACGAGCAGTACTTC.

The chain has TRBV27 and TRBJ2-5, with TRBD1 matching 9 bases. The CDR3 totals 16 residues. The germline V gene has CDR1 MNHEY and CDR2 SMNVEV (reference sequence). V lost 5 bases and J lost 4; bases outside the gene matches: 11. CDR3 DNA sequence: TGTGCCAGCAGTCGCCGCGGGACAGGGCTCCGAGAGACCCAGTACTTC. Encoded protein: CASSRRGTGLRETQYF.

The V and J genes are TRBV30 and TRBJ1-2; 7 bases are shared with TRBD1. There are 14 residues in the CDR3. The V gene end was trimmed by 4 bases and the J gene end by 8 bases; junction bases not matched to a gene: 13. The germline CDR1 and CDR2 sequences are GTSNPN and SVGIG (reference sequence). The CDR3 sequence: CAWTKGQWDDGYTF. CDR3 bases: TGTGCCTGGACTAAGGGACAGTGGGATGACGGCTACACCTTC.

The rearrangement uses TRBV7-2 and TRBJ2-7; D remains ambiguous. This CDR3 comprises 15 residues. Trimming stripped 3 bases from V and 2 bases from J, with 14 bases between. Germline-derived CDR1 and CDR2 are SGHTA and FQGNSA. As DNA, the CDR3 is TGTGCCAGCAGCTTGCGCTCCGAGCCGACCTACGAGCAGTACTTC. Translated: CASSLRSEPTYEQYF. Combining the CDR3 with reference TRBV7-2 and TRBJ2-7 gives the whole variable domain GAGVSQSPSNKVTEKGKDVELRCDPISGHTALYWYRQSLGQGLEFLIYFQGNSAPDKSGLPSDRFSAERTGGSVSTLTIQRTQQEDSAVYLCASSLRSEPTYEQYFGPGTRLTVT.

The genes are TRBV15 and TRBJ1-1, with no clear D. The germline gives CDR1 LNHNV, CDR2 YYDKDF (reference sequence). V lost 5 bases and J 1 base, leaving 8 bases between the germline ends. This CDR3 is built from 13 residues. The CDR3 DNA reads as TGTGCCACCAGCGGGCGGTCGAACACTGAAGCTTTCTTT. Protein sequence: CATSGRSNTEAFF.

J is TRBJ1-1 and V is TRBV13; D call uncertain. CDR1 and CDR2 (germline): PRHDT, FYEKMQ (reference sequence). The CDR3 extends over 13 amino acids. Trimming removed 4 bases from V and 1 base from J, with 7 bases in between. This chain's CDR3 is CASSSFKNTEAFF. The CDR3 DNA follows: TGTGCCAGCAGCTCATTCAAGAACACTGAAGCTTTCTTT.

The count of this clone is one. The chain uses TRBV30 and TRBJ1-5, with D unclear. This CDR3 has 15 amino acids. The V end was cut by 2 bases, the J end by 2 bases, with 13 bases between. Germline CDR1 reads GTSNPN; CDR2 reads SVGIG (reference sequence). The DNA for the CDR3 is TGTGCCTGGAGTCGTAGCCCACCGGGCAATCAGCCCCAGCATTTT. It codes for CAWSRSPPGNQPQHF.

The chain carries TRBV7-6 and TRBJ2-7; 11 bases line up with TRBD2. The germline V gene has CDR1 SGHVS and CDR2 FNYEAQ. The CDR3 has 16 residues. J lost 1 base, V lost 5 bases, and 7 bases had no gene match. The CDR3 sequence is CASSPQGTSGSYEQYF. DNA of the CDR3: TGTGCCAGCAGCCCCCAAGGGACTAGCGGTTCCTACGAGCAGTACTTC.

V is TRBV2 and J is TRBJ2-7; 8 bases fit TRBD2. Per germline, CDR1 SNHLY and CDR2 FYNNEI. The CDR3 loop spans 12 amino acids. The CDR3 loop reads CASGGDGNEQYF. The CDR3 region has the DNA TGTGCGTCGGGGGGGGATGGGAACGAGCAGTACTTC.

DNA of the CDR3: TGTGCCAGTAGTATGGGGCCCGGGGGTCAGCCCCAGCATTTT. Translated, it gives CASSMGPGGQPQHF. This chain uses TRBV19 with TRBJ1-5; D might be TRBD1 (5 bases). Germline values: CDR1 LNHDA, CDR2 SQIVND (reference sequence). Trimming pared 3 bases from V and 6 bases from J, leaving 12 bases between. CDR3 length: 14 amino acids.